This T cell receptor beta chain was obtained from a study of beta chain features in type 1 diabetes. Study as a whole: Cells sorted and examined across all samples totaled over 95 million.

Comment on this clone: Its antigen is still unknown.

CD45RO/CCR7/CD25/CD127/CD95/CD27 staining was used to isolate CD4+ naive, central memory, regulatory and stem cell-like memory cells by sorting. Study outcomes and limitations: VDJ junctions sequenced from type 1 diabetes patients showed fewer insertions and more deletions.

Expressed TCRB transcripts were sequenced because the entire RNA isolate underwent reverse transcription. Roughly 3.5 million reads per sample on average were obtained from naive, central memory and regulatory T cell samples. The table came from immunoSEQ multiplex PCR; TCRdb's copy has only in-frame clones and leaves some out. The table has 250,000 or so clones, more than 65% seen once. The source material was naive CD4+ T cells from blood. The sequence was collected from a man younger than 40 in good health.

DNA of the CDR3: TGTGCCAGCAGCCCAAGCAACGCTCGTCAAGAGACCCAGTACTTC. This translates into CASSPSNARQETQYF. The chain joins TRBV7-6 to TRBJ2-5, with D uncertain. The CDR3 sequence is 15 residues long. Trimming took off 5 bases at V and 2 bases at J, with 15 bases between the two ends. Germline CDR1 is SGHVS and CDR2 is FNYEAQ.